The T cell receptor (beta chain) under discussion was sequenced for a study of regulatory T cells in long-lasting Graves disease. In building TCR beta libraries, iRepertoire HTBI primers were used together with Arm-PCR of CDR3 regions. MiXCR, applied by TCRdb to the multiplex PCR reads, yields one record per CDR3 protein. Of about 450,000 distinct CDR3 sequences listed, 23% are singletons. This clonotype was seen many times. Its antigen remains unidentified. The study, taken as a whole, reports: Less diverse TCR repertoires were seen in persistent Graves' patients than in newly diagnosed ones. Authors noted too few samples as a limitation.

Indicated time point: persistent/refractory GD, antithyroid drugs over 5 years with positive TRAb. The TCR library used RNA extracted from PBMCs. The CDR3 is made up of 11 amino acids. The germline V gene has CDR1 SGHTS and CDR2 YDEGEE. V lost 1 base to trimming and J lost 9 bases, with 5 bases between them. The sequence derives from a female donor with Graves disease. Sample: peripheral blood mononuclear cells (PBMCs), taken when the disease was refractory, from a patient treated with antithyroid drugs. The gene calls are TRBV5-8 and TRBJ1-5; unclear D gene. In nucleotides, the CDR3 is TGTGCCAGCAGCTTGATTTGGCCCCAGCATTTT. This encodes CASSLIWPQHF.